This T cell receptor beta chain was found in a study of blood T cell repertoires in COVID-19. Study as a whole: Researchers got acute and convalescent COVID-19 samples from the United States, Italy and Spain. PBMCs, B-cell-depleted T cells, or T cells provided the cDNA or gDNA that made up the material.

CDR1 is KGHDR, CDR2 SFDVKD, per germline. The CDR3 is made up of 14 amino acids. The ends lost 4 bases at V and 6 bases at J; junction bases unmatched: 6. Under the authors' procedure: From reference gene primer amplification, estimates of nucleated cell counts were derived. Here immunoSEQ multiplex PCR was the method, and the copy in TCRdb shows in-frame clones only, minus some. Clonal size and the V and J genes are those of that table, whereas D and trimming came from the DNA. Of 150,000 or so clones detected, 90% appear once; the ten largest clones hold about 18%. The chain couples TRBV24-1 to TRBJ1-1; 8 nucleotides match TRBD1. This sequence originates from a man in his sixties with active or convalescent COVID-19. The sample was peripheral blood. The CDR3 coding sequence is TGTGCCACCAGTGACCCCCGGACAGGGCCTGAAGCTTTCTTT. It yields the protein CATSDPRTGPEAFF.